Shown below are 14 T cell receptor beta chains from a single sample sequenced in a study of T cell changes during pregnancy in multiple sclerosis. TCRdb's table, derived via immunoSEQ multiplex PCR, lists solely in-frame clones and lacks some. The profile covers 70,000 to 100,000 clones, with roughly 90% appearing a single time and less than 2% taken by the ten largest. The sequenced sample was peripheral blood, obtained in the first trimester of pregnancy. These TCRs come from a female donor with multiple sclerosis, enrolled in a pregnancy study.

This chain uses TRBV28 with TRBJ2-7, with 11 bases lining up with TRBD1. Trimming took 6 bases from V and 0 from J; bases not matched to a gene: 10. The CDR3 runs to 17 residues. The germline V gene has CDR1 MDHEN and CDR2 SYDVKM. The DNA for the CDR3 is TGTGCCAGCAGAAAATTACCCGGGACAGGGGGCTCCTACGAGCAGTACTTC. It is translated as CASRKLPGTGGSYEQYF.

The chain uses TRBV6-1 and TRBJ2-7; 11 bases align to TRBD1. CDR3 length equals 13 residues. CDR1 is MNHNS, CDR2 SASEGT, per germline. V lost 4 bases and J lost 4; bases outside the gene matches: 0. The CDR3 is CASSGDRGYEQYF. In DNA form, the CDR3 reads TGTGCCAGCAGTGGGGACAGGGGGTACGAGCAGTACTTC.

The chain links TRBV28 to TRBJ2-7; TRBD1 matches 7 bases. There are 15 residues in the CDR3. CDR1 is MDHEN, CDR2 SYDVKM, per germline. Trimming at V came to 3 bases and at J to 6 bases, leaving 11 bases not matched to a gene. CDR3 nucleotides: TGTGCCAGCAGTTTCAATAATGCGCCAGGGGGCGAGCAGTACTTC. Translation gives CASSFNNAPGGEQYF. Supplemented by reference TRBV28 and TRBJ2-7, the full variable domain reads DVKVTQSSRYLVKRTGEKVFLECVQDMDHENMFWYRQDPGLGLRLIYFSYDVKMKEKGDIPEGYSVSREKKERFSLILESASTNQTSMYLCASSFNNAPGGEQYFGPGTRLTVT.

V usage is TRBV1 and J usage is TRBJ2-7; the table calls TRBD1, which could not be checked here. TRBV1 represents a pseudogene. This CDR3 has 17 residues. The CDR3 DNA is TGCACCAGCAGCCTGGGCCCGGGACAGAGGCAAAGGAACGAGCAGTACTTC. Translating gives CTSSLGPGQRQRNEQYF.

The V and J genes are TRBV2 and TRBJ2-1; D is possibly TRBD2 (6 bases). CDR1 and CDR2 from the germline V gene are SNHLY and FYNNEI. V was shortened by 8 bases and J by 2 bases, with 13 bases between the two germline ends. The CDR3 is 14 residues long. In nucleotides, the CDR3 is TGTGCCAGCGGGGGGAGACAGACCTACAATGAGCAGTTCTTC. Protein: CASGGRQTYNEQFF.

This clone has just one count. The V and J genes are TRBV7-9 and TRBJ2-3, with unresolved D. V lost 4 bases and J 2 bases, leaving 4 bases between the germline ends. This CDR3 has 12 amino acids. CDR1 is SEHNR, CDR2 FQNEAQ, per germline (reference sequence). CDR3 amino acids: CASSSLTDTQYF. The CDR3 DNA sequence: TGTGCCAGCAGCTCCCTCACAGATACGCAGTATTTT.

V is TRBV19 and J is TRBJ2-7; D unresolved. Trimming took 4 bases from V and 6 from J, leaving 10 bases between them. This CDR3 spans 12 amino acids. Germline CDR1 reads LNHDA; CDR2 reads SQIVND (reference sequence). The CDR3 nucleotides read TGTGCCAGTAGTACCTCCGGTCTCGAGCAGTACTTC. This gives the protein CASSTSGLEQYF.

The chain couples TRBV19 to TRBJ2-3; D possibly corresponds to TRBD2 (6 bases). The CDR3 length is 15 residues. Germline loops: CDR1 LNHDA, CDR2 SQIVND (reference sequence). Trimming cost V 1 base and J 4 bases, with 12 bases left between them. The CDR3 nucleotides read TGTGCCAGTAGTATAGCCGGGAGATCGGCAGATACGCAGTATTTT. Protein: CASSIAGRSADTQYF. Using reference TRBV19 and TRBJ2-3 for the parts outside the CDR3, the full variable domain is DGGITQSPKYLFRKEGQNVTLSCEQNLNHDAMYWYRQDPGQGLRLIYYSQIVNDFQKGDIAEGYSVSREKKESFPLTVTSAQKNPTAFYLCASSIAGRSADTQYFGPGTRLTVL.

The chain links TRBV28 to TRBJ1-2, with 10 bases that match TRBD1. CDR1 MDHEN and CDR2 SYDVKM come from the germline V gene. CDR3 length equals 16 residues. V lost 5 bases to trimming and J lost 6 bases; unmatched junction nucleotides: 12. CDR3 in DNA: TGTGCCAGCAGTATCAACCGGGACAGGGGACGAGATGGCTACACCTTC. As protein: CASSINRDRGRDGYTF.

The V and J genes are TRBV7-2 and TRBJ2-5; 9 positions match TRBD1. The germline CDR1 and CDR2 sequences are SGHTA and FQGNSA. Trimming cost V 5 bases and J 5 bases; bases outside gene matches: 3. This CDR3 comprises 13 residues. The CDR3 loop reads CASSADRGETQYF. The CDR3 DNA sequence: TGTGCCAGCAGCGCGGACAGGGGTGAGACCCAGTACTTC.

The chain links TRBV7-9 to TRBJ1-1; 12 bases agree with TRBD1. This CDR3 is built from 18 residues. With V trimmed by 2 bases and J by 6 bases, 13 bases remained unmatched. Germline V CDR1 and CDR2: SEHNR, FQNEAQ (reference sequence). The CDR3 loop reads CASSLRGLRGQGASEAFF. In nucleotides, the CDR3 is TGTGCCAGCAGCTTAAGAGGTCTTAGGGGACAGGGGGCATCTGAAGCTTTCTTT.

This chain joins TRBV5-1 and TRBJ2-3, with D perhaps matching TRBD2 (5 bases). Germline assignment: CDR1 SGHRS and CDR2 YFSETQ. V lost 3 bases and J 2 bases, leaving 13 bases between the germline ends. CDR3 size: 15 residues. CDR3 residues: CASSSDYSPTDTQYF. DNA of the CDR3: TGCGCCAGCAGCTCCGACTATTCGCCCACAGATACGCAGTATTTT.

V and J are TRBV30 and TRBJ1-5, with 7 bases fitting TRBD1. Germline trimming cut 5 bases from V and 2 bases from J; bases unmatched to any gene: 3. Germline-derived CDR1 and CDR2 are GTSNPN and SVGIG (reference sequence). This CDR3 is 13 amino acids long. The CDR3 spells CAWAGGRNQPQHF. CDR3 nucleotides: TGTGCCTGGGCAGGGGGGCGCAATCAGCCCCAGCATTTT.

The chain joins TRBV5-6 to TRBJ1-2, with TRBD1 as a possible D gene (6 bases). Germline lookup yields CDR1 SGHDT and CDR2 YYEEEE. The V and J ends lost 0 bases and 4 bases respectively, with 16 bases between them. The CDR3 has 16 residues. The CDR3 sequence: CASSLGVTGPSYGYTF. DNA for the CDR3: TGTGCCAGCAGCTTGGGGGTCACAGGGCCCTCCTATGGCTACACCTTC.